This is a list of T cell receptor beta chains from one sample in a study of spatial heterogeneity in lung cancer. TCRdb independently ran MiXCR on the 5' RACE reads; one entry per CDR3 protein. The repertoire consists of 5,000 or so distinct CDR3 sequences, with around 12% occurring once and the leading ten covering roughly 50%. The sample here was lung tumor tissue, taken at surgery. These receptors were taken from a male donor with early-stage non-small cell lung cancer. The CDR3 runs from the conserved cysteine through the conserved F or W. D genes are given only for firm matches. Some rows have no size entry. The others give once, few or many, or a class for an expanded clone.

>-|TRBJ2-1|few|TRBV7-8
CASSTPGLGSYNEQFF
TGTGCCAGCAGCACACCGGGACTGGGCTCCTACAATGAGCAGTTCTTC
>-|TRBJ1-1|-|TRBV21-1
CASSKAGWGPNGQGTEAFF
TGTGCCAGCAGCAAAGCGGGGTGGGGGCCGAACGGACAAGGCACTGAAGCTTTCTTT
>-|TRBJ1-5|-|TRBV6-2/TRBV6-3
CASGGVNVNQPQHF
TGTGCCAGCGGAGGGGTTAATGTCAATCAGCCCCAGCATTTT
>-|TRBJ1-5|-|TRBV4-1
CASSQDRGMAQHF
TGCGCCAGCAGCCAAGATAGGGGGATGGCCCAGCATTTT
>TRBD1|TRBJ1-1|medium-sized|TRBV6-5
CASSYSRQTGGKTEAFF
TGTGCCAGCAGTTATTCACGCCAGACAGGGGGCAAGACTGAAGCTTTCTTT
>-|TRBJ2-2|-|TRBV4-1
CASSQEGGSTGELFF
TGCGCCAGCAGCCAAGAAGGGGGGTCCACCGGGGAGCTGTTTTTT
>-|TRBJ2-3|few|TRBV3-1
CASSQDLGPGTDTQYF
TGTGCCAGCAGCCAAGATCTAGGGCCTGGCACAGATACGCAGTATTTT
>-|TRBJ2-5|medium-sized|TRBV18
CASSPGSLRETQYF
TGTGCCAGCTCACCAGGCAGCCTAAGGGAGACCCAGTACTTC
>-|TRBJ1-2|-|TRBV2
CASKGGSSGGYTF
TGTGCCAGCAAAGGAGGGTCCTCCGGCGGCTACACCTTC
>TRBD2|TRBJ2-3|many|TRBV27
CASKASGGIGDTQYF
TGTGCCAGCAAAGCTAGCGGGGGGATTGGGGATACGCAGTATTTT
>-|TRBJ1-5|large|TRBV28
CAILQGGDSNQPQHF
TGTGCCATTCTACAGGGCGGGGATAGCAATCAGCCCCAGCATTTT
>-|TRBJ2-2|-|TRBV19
CASSTRARTMRYTGELFF
TGTGCCAGTAGTACCCGGGCCAGGACCATGAGATACACCGGGGAGCTGTTTTTT
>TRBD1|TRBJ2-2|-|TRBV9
CASSVRRDRENTGELFF
TGTGCCAGCAGCGTCAGGCGGGACAGGGAGAACACCGGGGAGCTGTTTTTT
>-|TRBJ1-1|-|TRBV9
CASSVEGVWEAFF
TGTGCCAGCAGCGTAGAAGGGGTCTGGGAAGCTTTCTTT
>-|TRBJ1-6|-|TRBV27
CASRGTFNSPLHF
TGTGCCAGCAGGGGGACGTTTAATTCACCCCTCCACTTT
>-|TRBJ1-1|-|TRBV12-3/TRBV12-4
CATPGGTNTEAFF
TGTGCCACCCCCGGGGGTACGAACACTGAAGCTTTCTTT
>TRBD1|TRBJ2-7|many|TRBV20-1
CSAPGQGFSYEQYF
TGCAGTGCTCCGGGACAGGGCTTCTCCTACGAGCAGTACTTC
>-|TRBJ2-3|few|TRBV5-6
CASSPLGSATDTQYF
TGTGCCAGCAGCCCACTGGGGAGCGCCACAGATACGCAGTATTTT
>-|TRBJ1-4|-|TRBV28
CASRPQGAGNEKLFF
TGTGCCAGCAGACCACAAGGGGCGGGTAATGAAAAACTGTTTTTT
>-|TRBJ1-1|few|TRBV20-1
CSARDQRQGEAFF
TGCAGTGCTAGAGATCAGCGGCAGGGCGAAGCTTTCTTT
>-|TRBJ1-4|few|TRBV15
CATSRDEGLSEKLFF
TGTGCCACCAGCAGAGATGAGGGTTTGAGTGAAAAACTGTTTTTT
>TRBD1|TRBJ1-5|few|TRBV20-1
CSARETGQHNQPQHF
TGCAGTGCTAGGGAGACAGGGCAACACAATCAGCCCCAGCATTTT
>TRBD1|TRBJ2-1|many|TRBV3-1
CASSQDRGWGQPYNEQFF
TGTGCCAGCAGCCAAGATAGGGGTTGGGGACAGCCCTACAATGAGCAGTTCTTC
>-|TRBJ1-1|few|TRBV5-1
CASSPGNYRVNTEAFF
TGCGCCAGCAGCCCGGGAAATTACAGGGTGAACACTGAAGCTTTCTTT
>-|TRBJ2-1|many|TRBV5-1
CASHSLKYNEQFF
TGCGCCAGCCACTCTCTTAAGTACAATGAGCAGTTCTTC
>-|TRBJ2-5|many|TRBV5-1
CASSPGTFETQYF
TGCGCCAGCAGTCCAGGGACATTCGAGACCCAGTACTTC
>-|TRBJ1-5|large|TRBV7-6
CASSLGPTGISNQPQHF
TGTGCCAGCAGCTTAGGCCCAACAGGGATAAGCAATCAGCCCCAGCATTTT
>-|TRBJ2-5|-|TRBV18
CASSPAGVQETQYF
TGTGCCAGCTCACCGGCAGGGGTCCAAGAGACCCAGTACTTC
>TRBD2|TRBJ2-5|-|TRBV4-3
CASSQVATSGFETQYF
TGCGCCAGCAGCCAAGTAGCCACTAGCGGATTTGAGACCCAGTACTTC
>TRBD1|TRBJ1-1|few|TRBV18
CAGGTGLNTEAFF
TGTGCCGGTGGGACAGGGTTGAACACTGAAGCTTTCTTT
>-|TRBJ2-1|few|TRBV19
CASSITPGIHEQFF
TGTGCCAGTAGTATAACCCCGGGGATCCATGAGCAGTTCTTC
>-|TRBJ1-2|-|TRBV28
CASTEQRINYGYTF
TGTGCCAGCACCGAACAGCGCATTAACTATGGCTACACCTTC
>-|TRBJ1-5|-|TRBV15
CATSREWGSSNQPQHF
TGTGCCACCAGCAGAGAATGGGGAAGTAGCAATCAGCCCCAGCATTTT
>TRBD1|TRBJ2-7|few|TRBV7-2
CASSSGTGIYEQYF
TGTGCCAGCAGCTCTGGGACAGGGATCTACGAGCAGTACTTC
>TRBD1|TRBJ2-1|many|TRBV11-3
CASSDRDRGRSEQFF
TGTGCCAGCAGCGACCGGGACAGGGGACGGTCTGAGCAGTTCTTC
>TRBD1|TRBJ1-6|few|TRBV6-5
CASSYRDRRTEHSPLHF
TGTGCCAGCAGTTATAGGGACAGGCGAACGGAGCATTCACCCCTCCACTTT
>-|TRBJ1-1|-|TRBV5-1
CASSFERNTEAFF
TGCGCCAGCAGCTTTGAAAGGAACACTGAAGCTTTCTTT
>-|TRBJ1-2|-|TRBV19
CASSTPDGYGYTF
TGTGCCAGTAGTACCCCGGACGGCTATGGCTACACCTTC
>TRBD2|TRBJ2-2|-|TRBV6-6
CASSYSLAGDTGELFF
TGTGCCAGCAGTTACTCACTAGCGGGGGACACCGGGGAGCTGTTTTTT
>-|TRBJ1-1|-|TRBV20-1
CTAVGGEGNTEAFF
TGCACCGCCGTCGGGGGCGAGGGGAACACTGAAGCTTTCTTT
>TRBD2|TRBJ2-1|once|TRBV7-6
CASSLWDRWTSGNNEQFF
TGTGCCAGCAGCTTGTGGGACCGGTGGACTAGCGGAAACAATGAGCAGTTCTTC
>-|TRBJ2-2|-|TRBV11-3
CASSAADAGRGGELFF
TGTGCCAGCAGCGCAGCAGACGCGGGGAGAGGAGGGGAGCTGTTTTTT
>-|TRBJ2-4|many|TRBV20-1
CSASKNIQYF
TGCAGTGCTAGTAAAAACATTCAGTACTTC
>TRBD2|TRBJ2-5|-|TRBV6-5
CASSYAGGGGQETQYF
TGTGCCAGCAGTTACGCGGGAGGGGGGGGACAAGAGACCCAGTACTTC
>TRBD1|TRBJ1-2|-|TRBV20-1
CSAADRVEYGYTF
TGCAGTGCTGCCGACAGGGTGGAATATGGCTACACCTTC
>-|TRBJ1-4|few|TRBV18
CASSRVGTNEKLFF
TGTGCCAGCTCACGGGTTGGAACTAATGAAAAACTGTTTTTT
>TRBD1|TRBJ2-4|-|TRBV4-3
CASSQSRDRAKNIQYF
TGCGCCAGCAGCCAATCCCGGGACAGGGCCAAAAACATTCAGTACTTC
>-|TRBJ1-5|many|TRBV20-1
CSASPLFRAGNQPQHF
TGCAGTGCTAGCCCGCTCTTCAGGGCGGGCAATCAGCCCCAGCATTTT
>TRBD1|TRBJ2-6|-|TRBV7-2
CASSIRQGARAFSGANVLTF
TGTGCCAGCAGCATCCGACAGGGGGCCCGGGCCTTCTCTGGGGCCAACGTCCTGACTTTC
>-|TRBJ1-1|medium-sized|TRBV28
CASSSGDLNTEAFF
TGTGCCAGCAGTTCAGGGGATTTGAACACTGAAGCTTTCTTT
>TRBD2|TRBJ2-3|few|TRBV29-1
CSVLAGTLADTQYF
TGCAGCGTACTAGCGGGAACGTTAGCCGATACGCAGTATTTT
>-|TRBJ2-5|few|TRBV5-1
CASSLDSSPGLKETQYF
TGCGCCAGCAGCTTGGATTCCAGTCCCGGCCTCAAAGAGACCCAGTACTTC
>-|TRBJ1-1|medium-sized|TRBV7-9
CASSSSTEAFF
TGTGCCAGCAGCTCCAGCACTGAAGCTTTCTTT
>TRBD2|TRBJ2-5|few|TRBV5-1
CASSLGRLAAQETQYF
TGCGCCAGCAGCTTGGGCAGACTAGCGGCCCAAGAGACCCAGTACTTC
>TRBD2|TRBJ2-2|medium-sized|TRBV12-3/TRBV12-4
CASSPTSGTAGELFF
TGTGCCAGCAGTCCTACTAGCGGGACCGCCGGGGAGCTGTTTTTT
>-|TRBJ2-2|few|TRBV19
CASSTQGNTGELFF
TGTGCCAGTAGTACACAGGGAAACACCGGGGAGCTGTTTTTT
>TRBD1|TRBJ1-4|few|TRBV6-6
CASSYGQATNEKLFF
TGTGCCAGCAGTTACGGACAGGCAACTAATGAAAAACTGTTTTTT
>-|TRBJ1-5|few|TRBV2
CASSEGQGRTSQHF
TGTGCCAGCAGCGAGGGGCAGGGACGGACGTCCCAGCATTTT
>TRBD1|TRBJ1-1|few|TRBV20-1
CSALQGATEAFF
TGCAGTGCTCTCCAGGGGGCGACTGAAGCTTTCTTT